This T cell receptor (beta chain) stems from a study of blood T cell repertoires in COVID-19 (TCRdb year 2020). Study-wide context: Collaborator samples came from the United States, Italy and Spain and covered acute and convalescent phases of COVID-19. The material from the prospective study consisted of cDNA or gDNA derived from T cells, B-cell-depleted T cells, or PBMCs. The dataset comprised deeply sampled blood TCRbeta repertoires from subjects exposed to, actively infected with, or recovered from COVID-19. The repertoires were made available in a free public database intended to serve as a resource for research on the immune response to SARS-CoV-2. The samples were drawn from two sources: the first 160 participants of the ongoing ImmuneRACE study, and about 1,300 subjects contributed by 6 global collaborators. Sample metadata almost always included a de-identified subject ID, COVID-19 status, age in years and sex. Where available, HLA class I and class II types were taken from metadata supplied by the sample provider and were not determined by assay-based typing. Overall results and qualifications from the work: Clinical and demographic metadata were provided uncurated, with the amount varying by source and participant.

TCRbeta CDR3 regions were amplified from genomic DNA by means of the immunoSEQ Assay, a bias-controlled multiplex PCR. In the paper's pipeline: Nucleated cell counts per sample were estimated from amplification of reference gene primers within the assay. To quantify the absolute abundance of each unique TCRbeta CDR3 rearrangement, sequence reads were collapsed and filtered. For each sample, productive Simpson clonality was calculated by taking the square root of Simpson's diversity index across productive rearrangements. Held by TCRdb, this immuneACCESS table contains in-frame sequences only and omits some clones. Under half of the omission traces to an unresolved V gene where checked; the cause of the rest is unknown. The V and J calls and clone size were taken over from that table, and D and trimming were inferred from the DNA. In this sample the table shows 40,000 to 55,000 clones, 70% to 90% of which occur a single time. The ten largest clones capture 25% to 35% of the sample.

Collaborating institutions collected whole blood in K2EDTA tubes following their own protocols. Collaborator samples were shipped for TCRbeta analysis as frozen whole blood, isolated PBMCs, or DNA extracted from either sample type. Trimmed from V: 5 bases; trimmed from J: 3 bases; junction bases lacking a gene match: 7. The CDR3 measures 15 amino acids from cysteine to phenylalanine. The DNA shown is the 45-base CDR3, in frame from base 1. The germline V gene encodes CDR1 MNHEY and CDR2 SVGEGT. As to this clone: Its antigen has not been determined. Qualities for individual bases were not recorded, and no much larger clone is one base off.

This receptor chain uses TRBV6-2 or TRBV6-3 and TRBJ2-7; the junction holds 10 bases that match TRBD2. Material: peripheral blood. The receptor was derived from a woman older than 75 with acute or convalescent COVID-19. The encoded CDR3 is CASSPAGTSVYEQYF. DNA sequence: TGTGCCAGCAGTCCCGCCGGGACTAGCGTCTACGAGCAGTACTTC.